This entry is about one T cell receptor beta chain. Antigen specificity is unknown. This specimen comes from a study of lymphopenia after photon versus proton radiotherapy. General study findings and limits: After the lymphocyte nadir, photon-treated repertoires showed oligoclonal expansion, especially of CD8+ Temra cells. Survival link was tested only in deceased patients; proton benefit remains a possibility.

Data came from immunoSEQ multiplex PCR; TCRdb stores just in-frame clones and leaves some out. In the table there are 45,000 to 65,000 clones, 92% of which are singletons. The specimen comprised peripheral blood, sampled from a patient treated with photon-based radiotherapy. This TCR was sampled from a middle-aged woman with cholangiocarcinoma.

This CDR3 is CASSRIKESYEQYF. As DNA, the CDR3 is TGTGCCAGCAGTCGCATCAAGGAGAGCTACGAGCAGTACTTC. This chain links TRBV6-5 with TRBJ2-7; D gene ambiguous. V was clipped by 5 bases and J by 3 bases, with 14 bases between them. The germline CDR1 and CDR2 sequences are MNHEY and SVGAGI. This CDR3 has 14 residues.